A selection of T cell receptor beta chains follows, all from one sample in a study of technical replicates of blood from a few donors. This table comes from immunoSEQ multiplex PCR, and its TCRdb copy is limited to in-frame clones, with some not included. Of some 87,000 clones in the sample, approximately 96% were seen once. The sequenced sample consisted of T cells isolated from PBMCs. These receptor sequences come from a human donor in good health. Each CDR3 is given with its conserved first and last residue. A D gene is named only where the DNA matches it firmly. Some rows mark clone size as missing; the rest say once, few, many or name a class of expanded clone.

v_gene,abundance,d_gene,j_gene,CDR3nt,CDR3aa
TRBV2,-,-,TRBJ1-1,TGTGCCAGCAGAGAAGACGGGACTGAAGCTTTCTTT,CASREDGTEAFF
TRBV5-6,-,TRBD1,TRBJ1-3,TGTGCCAGCAGCCTGTCCGGGACAGGGAGCACCATATATTTT,CASSLSGTGSTIYF
TRBV4-2,-,-,TRBJ1-2,TGTGCCAGCAGCCAAGTAACGAGTGAGTTCTATGGCTACACCTTC,CASSQVTSEFYGYTF
TRBV9,-,TRBD1,TRBJ1-3,TGTGCCAGCAGCGGAGGGACAGCTGGAAACACCATATATTTT,CASSGGTAGNTIYF
TRBV5-1,once,-,TRBJ2-7,TGCGCCAGCAGCTTAGTTGCGGGGAGCTCCTACGAGCAGTACTTC,CASSLVAGSSYEQYF
TRBV30,-,TRBD1,TRBJ1-3,TGTGCCTGGAGCGAGGGGGCGAGAAACACCATATATTTT,CAWSEGARNTIYF
TRBV7-9,-,TRBD2,TRBJ2-1,TGTGCCAGCAGCTTACTCGGACTAGCGGGTTTTAATGAGCAGTTCTTC,CASSLLGLAGFNEQFF
TRBV27,-,TRBD1,TRBJ2-7,TGTGCCAGCAGTCCGACCGGGACAGGGGAGGGGGAGCAGTACTTC,CASSPTGTGEGEQYF
TRBV2,-,TRBD1,TRBJ2-7,TGTGCCAGCATTACTGGACAGGGCTACGAGCAGTACTTC,CASITGQGYEQYF
TRBV2,-,-,TRBJ1-2,TGTGCCAGCAGTGAAACGGAGTCCTATGGCTACACCTTC,CASSETESYGYTF
TRBV7-2,once,TRBD1,TRBJ1-3,TGTGCCAGCAGCAAGATCCGGGACAGGGGAACTGGAAACACCATATATTTT,CASSKIRDRGTGNTIYF
TRBV6-5,-,-,TRBJ1-3,TGTGCCAGCAGGACGGCAGGGAATGGAAACACCATATATTTT,CASRTAGNGNTIYF
TRBV30,-,-,TRBJ2-3,TGTGCCTGGAACCTGGCGATGGAGGTGGATACGCAGTATTTT,CAWNLAMEVDTQYF
TRBV2,-,-,TRBJ2-7,TGTGCCAGCTTTGCGGGTAGCTCCTACGAGCAGTACTTC,CASFAGSSYEQYF
TRBV9,-,-,TRBJ1-5,TGTGCCAGCAGCGTAGCTGGAGACTATCAGCCCCAGCATTTT,CASSVAGDYQPQHF
TRBV7-9,-,TRBD1,TRBJ1-2,TGTGCCAGCAGCTTAAATGCTGGACAGGCGCATGGCTACACCTTC,CASSLNAGQAHGYTF
TRBV5-1,-,-,TRBJ2-5,TGCGCCAGCAGCTTGGACAGTCAAGAGACCCAGTACTTC,CASSLDSQETQYF
TRBV15,once,-,TRBJ1-1,TGTGCCACCAGCAGAGAGGGGGGTGCCCTGAACACTGAAGCTTTCTTT,CATSREGGALNTEAFF
TRBV2,-,-,TRBJ1-2,TGTGCCAGCCTCACGCCGGGACACCGCTATGGCTACACCTTC,CASLTPGHRYGYTF
TRBV18,-,TRBD1,TRBJ2-4,TGTGCCAGCTCACGTGTTGTACAGGGGGCAAACATTCAGTACTTC,CASSRVVQGANIQYF
TRBV10-3,-,TRBD1,TRBJ1-1,TGTGCCATCAGTGACTTATCCGGGACAGAGAATGAAGCTTTCTTT,CAISDLSGTENEAFF
TRBV5-8,once,-,TRBJ2-7,TGTGCCAGCAGCTTGCGGTACGAGCAGTACTTC,CASSLRYEQYF
TRBV7-9,-,-,TRBJ2-2,TGTGCCAGCAGCTGGTTACAGGGAGCCGGGGAGCTGTTTTTT,CASSWLQGAGELFF
TRBV5-6,-,-,TRBJ1-1,TGTGCCAGCAGCTTGGCAGGATACGAAGCTTTCTTT,CASSLAGYEAFF
TRBV7-9,-,TRBD2,TRBJ2-1,TGTGCCAGCAGCCAAACTAGCGGGCAGTTCTTC,CASSQTSGQFF
TRBV5-1,-,TRBD2,TRBJ2-7,TGCGCCAGCAGCTTGTCCGCGGGAGCCTACTACGAGCAGTACTTC,CASSLSAGAYYEQYF
TRBV6-5,-,-,TRBJ1-1,TGTGCCAGCAGTTACTCGGTGGTAGTGAACACTGAAGCTTTCTTT,CASSYSVVVNTEAFF
TRBV7-6,-,-,TRBJ1-5,TGTGCCAGCATCCCCCGTGACAGGCTCAATCAGCCCCAGCATTTT,CASIPRDRLNQPQHF
TRBV5-1,-,-,TRBJ2-1,TGCGCCAGCAGCTTGGAAGCGTATTCGGGTAATGAGCAGTTCTTC,CASSLEAYSGNEQFF
TRBV7-9,-,-,TRBJ2-7,TGTGCCAGCAGCCTTGGCGCAGAGCTTAGCATCGCTATCGAGCAGTACTTC,CASSLGAELSIAIEQYF
TRBV5-1,-,-,TRBJ2-7,TGCGCCAGCAGCCAGGCCCCCTACCACAGCCACGAAACCTACGAGCAGTACTTC,CASSQAPYHSHETYEQYF
TRBV7-8,-,-,TRBJ1-3,TGTGCCAGCGCAACAGGGACCTCTGGAAACACCATATATTTT,CASATGTSGNTIYF
TRBV19,-,TRBD2,TRBJ2-1,TGTGCCAGTTCGACTAGCGGGACGAACAATGAGCAGTTCTTC,CASSTSGTNNEQFF
TRBV2,-,-,TRBJ2-7,TGTGCCAGCAGTGGAGCCTACGAGCAGTACTTC,CASSGAYEQYF
TRBV6-5,-,-,TRBJ1-1,TGTGCCAGCAGTTACCTCACTGAAGCTTTCTTT,CASSYLTEAFF
TRBV4-2,-,TRBD1,TRBJ1-2,TGTGCCAGCAGCCAAGTGACAGGGCCCTATGGCTACACCTTC,CASSQVTGPYGYTF
TRBV7-9,-,-,TRBJ1-4,TGTGCCAGCAGCTTCGGGACAAATGAAAAACTGTTTTTT,CASSFGTNEKLFF
TRBV19,-,TRBD1,TRBJ1-4,TGTGCCAGTAGTTTGTTACAGGGGGCCCGGGAAAAACTGTTTTTT,CASSLLQGAREKLFF
TRBV6-1,-,TRBD1,TRBJ2-7,TGTGCCAGCAGTGAAGAGAAGGACAGGTGGGGATACGAGCAGTACTTC,CASSEEKDRWGYEQYF
TRBV10-1,-,TRBD2,TRBJ2-3,TGCGCCAGCAGTGACGAGCGGGAGATCACAGATACGCAGTATTTT,CASSDEREITDTQYF